A selection of T cell receptor beta chains follows, all from one sample in a study of T cell responses to AZD1222 COVID-19 vaccine. Sequenced by immunoSEQ multiplex PCR; TCRdb stores in-frame clones only, minus some. Found here are some 120,000 clones, 75% to 90% of them singletons; the top ten hold 1.5% to 2%. Source: peripheral blood, taken on day 0 of AZD1222 vaccination. The receptors derive from an adult in good health. Each CDR3 is given without its conserved first and last residue. The D gene is left open where the match is weak. Clone size is not always given. Where it is, it says once, few, many or a class for expanded clones.

v_gene	d_gene	abundance	CDR3aa
TRBV18	-	-	ASSPGRGAGQPQH
TRBV27	-	-	ASSLGVGYGYT
TRBV7-9	-	-	ASSERTAHEAF
TRBV5-1	-	-	ASSLIQGFRDNEQF
TRBV6-5	-	-	ASSTTGTSSYEQY
TRBV19	-	-	ASSIGPGETQY
TRBV4-3	-	-	ASSQEGNTIY
TRBV6-5	TRBD2	few	ASRPGLAGKETQY
TRBV19	-	-	ASSRMSHFSGANVLT
TRBV25-1	-	-	ASSEPGVRSNQPQH
TRBV19	TRBD1	once	ASSTDRDGQPQH